A selection of T cell receptor beta chains follows, all from one sample in a study of Graves' ophthalmopathy and Graves' hyperthyroidism. TCRdb redid the calling of the multiplex PCR reads with MiXCR, one entry per CDR3 protein. Here the sample spans a few hundred thousand distinct CDR3 sequences, 17% being singletons. What was sequenced was peripheral blood. Source of these receptors: an adult woman with stable Graves' hyperthyroidism. The CDR3 runs from the conserved cysteine through the conserved F or W. The order of the fields is clone size, V gene, J gene, CDR3 length, D gene, CDR3 protein, CDR3 DNA. The D gene is left open where the match is weak. The size of a clone is reported for some rows only, either as once, few or many, or as a class for expanded clones.

many	TRBV12-3/TRBV12-4	TRBJ2-1	15	-	CASKPRATPANEQFF	TGTGCCAGTAAGCCCCGGGCCACACCAGCCAATGAGCAGTTCTTC
-	TRBV6-2/TRBV6-3	TRBJ2-7	16	TRBD2	CASSRRGTSGSYEQYF	TGTGCCAGCAGTCGAAGGGGGACTAGCGGTTCCTACGAGCAGTACTTC
-	TRBV6-1	TRBJ2-2	14	-	CASRTWTATGELFF	TGTGCCAGCAGGACCTGGACAGCCACCGGGGAGCTGTTTTTT
-	TRBV28	TRBJ2-7	15	-	CASSFRGVSSYEQYF	TGTGCCAGCAGTTTTAGGGGGGTTTCCTCCTACGAGCAGTACTTC
many	TRBV6-1	TRBJ1-6	14	-	CASSPRDLNSPLHF	TGTGCCAGCAGTCCTCGGGACCTTAATTCACCCCTCCACTTT
many	TRBV6-1	TRBJ2-7	13	TRBD1	CAARTGGTYEQYF	TGTGCCGCGAGAACAGGGGGCACTTACGAGCAGTACTTC
-	TRBV20-1	TRBJ2-7	16	-	CSARHDFSGSRYEQYF	TGCAGTGCTAGACACGACTTTAGTGGGAGTCGGTACGAGCAGTACTTC
many	TRBV30	TRBJ2-7	15	TRBD1	CAWNPGGTGSYEQYF	TGTGCCTGGAACCCCGGGGGGACAGGGTCCTACGAGCAGTACTTC
-	TRBV9	TRBJ1-6	15	-	CASSARDKYNSPLHF	TGTGCCAGCAGCGCGAGGGACAAGTATAATTCACCCCTCCACTTT
few	TRBV6-1	TRBJ2-2	13	-	CASRDKTTGELFF	TGTGCCAGCAGGGACAAAACCACCGGGGAGCTGTTTTTT
-	TRBV24-1	TRBJ1-2	15	TRBD1	CATSDPGQTSYGYTF	TGTGCCACCAGTGATCCGGGACAGACTTCCTATGGCTACACCTTC
many	TRBV5-6	TRBJ2-7	15	TRBD1	CASSLASGGRYEQYF	TGTGCCAGCAGCTTGGCGTCAGGGGGAAGGTACGAGCAGTACTTC
many	TRBV30	TRBJ2-7	13	-	CAWNDGGTYEQYF	TGTGCCTGGAATGATGGTGGTACCTACGAGCAGTACTTC
many	TRBV7-9	TRBJ2-7	14	TRBD2	CASSGSGRVGEQYF	TGTGCCAGCAGCGGAAGCGGGAGGGTGGGCGAGCAGTACTTC
-	TRBV11-2	TRBJ2-2	17	TRBD2	CASSLHGLAGNTGELFF	TGTGCCAGCAGCTTACACGGACTAGCGGGAAACACCGGGGAGCTGTTTTTT
many	TRBV7-2	TRBJ1-5	15	-	CASSLESGRNQPQHF	TGTGCCAGCAGCTTAGAGTCGGGGAGAAATCAGCCCCAGCATTTT
many	TRBV4-2	TRBJ1-2	14	-	CASSSDSGGYGYTF	TGTGCCAGCAGCTCAGACAGCGGTGGCTATGGCTACACCTTC
-	TRBV20-1	TRBJ2-7	11	-	CSETRWGEQYF	TGCAGTGAAACGAGGTGGGGCGAGCAGTACTTC
many	TRBV20-1	TRBJ2-2	17	TRBD2	CSARDGLAGGDTGELFF	TGCAGTGCTAGAGATGGCCTAGCGGGAGGGGACACCGGGGAGCTGTTTTTT
many	TRBV28	TRBJ2-6	14	-	CASSLEPRANVLTF	TGTGCCAGCAGCCTAGAGCCCAGGGCCAACGTCCTGACTTTC